Below are 30 T cell receptor beta chains sequenced from a single sample in a study of CXCR3-negative and CXCR3-positive naive CD8 T cells (dated by TCRdb to the late 2010s). Overall study outcomes, separate from this receptor: Compared with CXCR3-negative naive cells, CXCR3-positive naive cells had TRB CDR3s with higher hydrophobicity (lower Kidera factor 4), lower energy, and higher strength and volume indices.

The sample was run on a NextSeq 550. The Human TCR Profiling Kit (MiLaboratory) was used to prepare UMI-labeled 5' RACE TRB cDNA libraries. Each CDR3 protein sequence appears as one entry after TCRdb reprocessed the reads, and no DNA is included. This sample's listing comprises around 160,000 distinct CDR3 sequences. Under 0.35% of the sample is taken by the ten largest. These TCRs' antigens remain unknown. The sample taken for sequencing was naive CXCR3+ CD8+ T cells from blood. What the cell subset or site label conveys for this sample: CD45RO-CCR7+CD27+CD95- naive CD8+ T cells expressing CXCR3 (TNR3+). These receptors were obtained from a human donor in good health. Some clones in this sample may be carry-over from other donors' samples.

The genes are TRBV28 and TRBJ1-1. The CDR3 contains 13 residues. The germline CDR1 and CDR2 sequences are MDHEN and SYDVKM. CDR3 protein: CATAWRGAGEAFF.

This chain joins TRBV29-1 and TRBJ1-1. This CDR3 spans 12 amino acids. Germline V gene lookup returns CDR1 SQVTM and CDR2 ANQGSEA. The CDR3 here is CSVVGYNAEAFF.

V gene TRBV11-2 combines with J gene TRBJ2-7. This CDR3 comprises 13 residues. Per germline, CDR1 SGHAT and CDR2 FQNNGV. The CDR3 here is CASSLGFHYEQYF.

The V call is TRBV28, the J call TRBJ2-1; TCRdb calls TRBD1, which cannot be checked without DNA. The CDR3 contains 15 residues. Germline V gene lookup returns CDR1 MDHEN and CDR2 SYDVKM. The CDR3 sequence is CASSSDRLNTYEQFF.

The chain has TRBV12-3 or TRBV12-4 and TRBJ2-7. The CDR3 sequence is 12 residues long. This CDR3 is CASSPRPYEQYF.

This chain joins TRBV29-1 and TRBJ2-3; TCRdb's D gene call, TRBD1, goes unchecked for lack of DNA. Germline V gives CDR1 SQVTM, CDR2 ANQGSEA. This CDR3 contains 16 residues. Here the CDR3 reads CSVGRGQGNYTDTQYF.

The chain is built from TRBV3-1 and TRBJ2-1; the TRBD2 assignment by TCRdb is unverifiable without DNA. The germline gives CDR1 LGHDT, CDR2 YNNKEL (reference sequence). This CDR3 region has 16 residues. CDR3 loop: CASSQELAEPYNEQFF.

This rearrangement joins TRBV12-3 or TRBV12-4 to TRBJ2-2; checking the TCRdb D call of TRBD1 is not possible without DNA. This CDR3 spans 14 amino acids. This chain's CDR3 is CASSLRQDTGELFF.

The chain is built from TRBV11-2 and TRBJ2-1; TCRdb's D gene call, TRBD2, goes unchecked for lack of DNA. CDR3 length: 16 amino acids. Per the germline V gene, CDR1 is SGHAT and CDR2 is FQNNGV. This chain's CDR3 is CASSRTSGSTYNEQFF.

The chain links TRBV7-9 to TRBJ2-3; TCRdb picks TRBD1, but there is no DNA to check that call. From germline, CDR1 is SEHNR and CDR2 FQNEAQ (reference sequence). The CDR3 sequence is 13 residues long. This CDR3 reads CASRTGSTDTQYF.

The gene calls are TRBV6-6 and TRBJ2-1; TCRdb lists TRBD2, though no DNA is available to test this call. The CDR3 totals 16 residues. Germline V gene data show CDR1 as MNHNY and CDR2 as SVGAGI (reference sequence). The CDR3 is CASSRGTGTFHNEQFF.

V is TRBV20-1 and J is TRBJ2-5; TCRdb outputs TRBD1, but without DNA this stays unchecked. The CDR3 is 14 residues long. The germline gives CDR1 DFQATT, CDR2 SNEGSKA (reference sequence). The CDR3 protein is CSATPGDGAETQYF.

V usage is TRBV7-3 and J usage is TRBJ2-3; TCRdb lists TRBD2, though no DNA is available to test this call. This CDR3 contains 15 residues. The germline CDR1 and CDR2 sequences are SGHTA and FQGTGA. The CDR3 spells CASSLYVASTDTQYF.

This chain's CDR3 is CASSPPRQGYEQYF. The V gene is TRBV7-9, the J gene TRBJ2-7; the TCRdb call, TRBD1, lacks DNA for checking. The CDR3 runs to 14 residues. Germline-derived CDR1 and CDR2 are SEHNR and FQNEAQ (reference sequence).

The gene calls are TRBV2 and TRBJ1-5; the D gene TCRdb calls, TRBD1, cannot be checked with no DNA. Germline V gene lookup returns CDR1 SNHLY and CDR2 FYNNEI. This CDR3 has 15 amino acids. The CDR3: CASSAPPGVTQPQHF. The complete variable domain, with remaining parts taken from reference TRBV2 and TRBJ1-5, reads EPEVTQTPSHQVTQMGQEVILRCVPISNHLYFYWYRQILGQKVEFLVSFYNNEISEKSEIFDDQFSVERPDGSNFTLKIRSTKLEDSAMYFCASSAPPGVTQPQHFGDGTRLSIL.

The chain has TRBV24-1 and TRBJ2-7; TCRdb proposes TRBD1, but this gene call is untestable without DNA. This CDR3 contains 14 residues. Germline CDR1 is KGHDR and CDR2 is SFDVKD. This CDR3 is CATSEPGTGGEQYF.

The chain joins TRBV2 to TRBJ2-7; the D call of TRBD1 rests on TCRdb alone, since no DNA is present to check it. Germline CDR1 SNHLY, CDR2 FYNNEI. This CDR3 comprises 14 residues. The CDR3 here is CASSDFGQGYEQYF.

V gene TRBV29-1 combines with J gene TRBJ1-2. The germline V gene encodes CDR1 SQVTM and CDR2 ANQGSEA. The length of the CDR3 is 13 residues. CDR3 amino acids: CSVDSQLESGYTF. Filled out from reference TRBV29-1 and TRBJ1-2, the complete variable domain reads SAVISQKPSRDICQRGTSLTIQCQVDSQVTMMFWYRQQPGQSLTLIATANQGSEATYESGFVIDKFPISRPNLTFSTLTVSNMSPEDSSIYLCSVDSQLESGYTFGSGTRLTVV.

The chain has TRBV28 and TRBJ2-7; TCRdb calls TRBD1, which cannot be checked without DNA. The CDR3 runs to 13 residues. The germline V gene has CDR1 MDHEN and CDR2 SYDVKM. This CDR3 is CASSPGFSYEQYF.

This CDR3 is CAINDPGSSSYEQYF. The rearrangement joins TRBV10-3 to TRBJ2-7; TCRdb picks TRBD1, but there is no DNA to check that call. Germline CDR1 and CDR2: ENHRY and SYGVKD. The CDR3 loop spans 15 amino acids.

The chain uses TRBV5-1 and TRBJ2-7; the TCRdb D gene call, TRBD1, has no DNA to confirm it. CDR3 size: 14 residues. Looked up from germline, CDR1 is SGHRS and CDR2 is YFSETQ. The CDR3: CASSPGTGGYEQYF.

The V and J genes are TRBV29-1 and TRBJ2-3; TCRdb picks TRBD2, but there is no DNA to check that call. In germline, CDR1 is SQVTM, CDR2 ANQGSEA. The CDR3 is 14 amino acids. This CDR3 is CSVVGLPLTDTQYF.

The chain links TRBV29-1 to TRBJ2-1; TCRdb calls TRBD2, which cannot be checked without DNA. Germline V gene lookup returns CDR1 SQVTM and CDR2 ANQGSEA. The CDR3 contains 14 residues. CDR3 region: CSVEGARSYNEQFF.

This chain uses TRBV29-1 with TRBJ2-5. The germline V gene encodes CDR1 SQVTM and CDR2 ANQGSEA. The CDR3 totals 14 residues. The CDR3: CSVEDYRDQETQYF. Based on the CDR3 plus reference TRBV29-1 and TRBJ2-5, the full variable domain is SAVISQKPSRDICQRGTSLTIQCQVDSQVTMMFWYRQQPGQSLTLIATANQGSEATYESGFVIDKFPISRPNLTFSTLTVSNMSPEDSSIYLCSVEDYRDQETQYFGPGTRLLVL.

This sequence joins TRBV7-9 and TRBJ2-5; there is no DNA to check the TCRdb D call of TRBD1. CDR1 SEHNR and CDR2 FQNEAQ come from the germline V gene (reference sequence). The length of the CDR3 is 17 residues. The CDR3 loop is CASSSPPGQSNQETQYF. Full variable domain (remainder filled in from reference TRBV7-9 and TRBJ2-5): DTGVSQNPRHKITKRGQNVTFRCDPISEHNRLYWYRQTLGQGPEFLTYFQNEAQLEKSRLLSDRFSAERPKGSFSTLEIQRTEQGDSAMYLCASSSPPGQSNQETQYFGPGTRLLVL.

CDR3 sequence: CSARGFGGATSNTGELFF. The chain is built from TRBV20-1 and TRBJ2-2; TCRdb calls TRBD1, which cannot be checked without DNA. The CDR3 totals 18 residues. Germline values: CDR1 DFQATT, CDR2 SNEGSKA (reference sequence).

This chain joins TRBV2 and TRBJ1-1; TCRdb lists TRBD1, though no DNA is available to test this call. The germline gives CDR1 SNHLY, CDR2 FYNNEI. CDR3 length: 17 residues. The CDR3 reads CASSPPSRGGIETEAFF.

The chain carries TRBV11-2 and TRBJ1-1; the TCRdb call, TRBD1, lacks DNA for checking. The CDR3 covers 17 residues. CDR1 SGHAT and CDR2 FQNNGV come from the germline V gene. The CDR3 is CASRTRIVGAMNTEAFF.

The chain couples TRBV5-1 to TRBJ2-7; TCRdb designates TRBD2, a call that cannot be tested without DNA. Per the germline V gene, CDR1 is SGHRS and CDR2 is YFSETQ. The CDR3 has 14 amino acids. CDR3 protein: CASSLGSLGYEQYF.

The rearrangement links TRBV12-3 or TRBV12-4 to TRBJ1-2; the TCRdb D gene call, TRBD1, has no DNA to confirm it. CDR3 length equals 17 residues. The CDR3: CASSLVDRGKDDYGYTF.